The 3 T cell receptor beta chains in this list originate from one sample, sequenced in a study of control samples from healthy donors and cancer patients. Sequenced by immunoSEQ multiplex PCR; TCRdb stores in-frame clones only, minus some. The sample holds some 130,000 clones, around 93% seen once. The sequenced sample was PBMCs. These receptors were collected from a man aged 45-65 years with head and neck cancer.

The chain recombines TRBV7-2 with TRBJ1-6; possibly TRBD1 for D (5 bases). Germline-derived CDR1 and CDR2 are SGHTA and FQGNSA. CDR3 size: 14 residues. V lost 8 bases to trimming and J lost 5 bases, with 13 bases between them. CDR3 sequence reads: CASSQGLHNSPLHF. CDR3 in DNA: TGTGCCAGCTCCCAGGGCCTACATAATTCACCCCTCCACTTT.

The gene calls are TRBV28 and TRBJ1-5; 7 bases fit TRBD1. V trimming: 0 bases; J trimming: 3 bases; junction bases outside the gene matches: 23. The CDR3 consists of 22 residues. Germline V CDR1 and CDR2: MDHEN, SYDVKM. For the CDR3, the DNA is TGTGCCAGCAGTTTATGGAAAGGTCCGGGACAGACGGTGCTAGGAGTCAATCAGCCCCAGCATTTT. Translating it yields CASSLWKGPGQTVLGVNQPQHF.

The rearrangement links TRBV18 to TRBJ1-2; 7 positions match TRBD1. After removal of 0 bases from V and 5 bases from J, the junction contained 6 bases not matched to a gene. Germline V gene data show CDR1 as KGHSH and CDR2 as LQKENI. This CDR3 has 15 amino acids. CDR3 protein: CASSPPESRGYGYTF. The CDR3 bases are TGTGCCAGCTCACCACCGGAATCCAGGGGGTATGGCTACACCTTC.